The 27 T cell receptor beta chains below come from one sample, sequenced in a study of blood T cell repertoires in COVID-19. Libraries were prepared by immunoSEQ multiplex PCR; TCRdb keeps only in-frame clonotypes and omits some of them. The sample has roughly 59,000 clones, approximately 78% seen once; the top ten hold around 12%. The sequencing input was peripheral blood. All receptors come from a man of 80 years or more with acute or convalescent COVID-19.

In DNA form, the CDR3 reads TGCGCCAGCAGCTTGGTGGGAGAGATCTACGAGCAGTACTTC. Translating gives CASSLVGEIYEQYF. V is TRBV5-1 and J is TRBJ2-7; TRBD2 is a possible D gene (5 bases). The length of the CDR3 is 14 residues. Between the trimmed V and J ends, which lost 0 bases and 3 bases, there was a span of 10 bases. Germline V gene lookup returns CDR1 SGHRS and CDR2 YFSETQ.

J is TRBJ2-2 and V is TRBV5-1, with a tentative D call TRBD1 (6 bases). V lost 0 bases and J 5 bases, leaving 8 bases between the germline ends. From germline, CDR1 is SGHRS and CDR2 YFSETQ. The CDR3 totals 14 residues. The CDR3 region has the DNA TGCGCCAGCAGCTTGGCAAGGGGGACCGGGGAGCTGTTTTTT. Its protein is CASSLARGTGELFF.

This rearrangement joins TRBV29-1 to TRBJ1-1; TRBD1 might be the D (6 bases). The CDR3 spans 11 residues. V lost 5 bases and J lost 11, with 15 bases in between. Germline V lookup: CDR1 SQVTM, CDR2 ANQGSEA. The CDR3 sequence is CSVSEGGRAFF. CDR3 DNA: TGCAGCGTTTCTGAGGGGGGGAGGGCTTTCTTT.

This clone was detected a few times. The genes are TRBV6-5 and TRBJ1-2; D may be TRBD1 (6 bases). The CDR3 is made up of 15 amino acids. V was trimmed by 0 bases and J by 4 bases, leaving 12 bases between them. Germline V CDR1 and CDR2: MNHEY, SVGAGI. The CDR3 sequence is CASSYSRGSSYGYTF. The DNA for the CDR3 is TGTGCCAGCAGTTACTCCAGGGGTTCGTCCTATGGCTACACCTTC.

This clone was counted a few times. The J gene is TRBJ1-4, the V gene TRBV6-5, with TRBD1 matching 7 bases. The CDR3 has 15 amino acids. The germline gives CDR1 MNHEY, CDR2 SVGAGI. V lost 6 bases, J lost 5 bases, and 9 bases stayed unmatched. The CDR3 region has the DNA TGTGCCAGCAGGCCCCGTGGGACAGAAAATGAAAAACTGTTTTTT. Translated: CASRPRGTENEKLFF.

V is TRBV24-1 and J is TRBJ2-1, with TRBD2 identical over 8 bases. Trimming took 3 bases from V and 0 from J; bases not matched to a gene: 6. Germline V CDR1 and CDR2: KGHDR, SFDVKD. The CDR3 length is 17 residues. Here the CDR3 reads CATSDVTSGSSYNEQFF. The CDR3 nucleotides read TGTGCCACCAGTGATGTAACTAGCGGTAGCTCCTACAATGAGCAGTTCTTC.

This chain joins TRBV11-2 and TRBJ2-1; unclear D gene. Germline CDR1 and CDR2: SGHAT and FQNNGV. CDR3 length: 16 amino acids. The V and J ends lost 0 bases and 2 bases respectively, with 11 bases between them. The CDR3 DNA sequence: TGTGCCAGCAGCTTAGAGATGCTATTTCCCTACAATGAGCAGTTCTTC. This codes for CASSLEMLFPYNEQFF.

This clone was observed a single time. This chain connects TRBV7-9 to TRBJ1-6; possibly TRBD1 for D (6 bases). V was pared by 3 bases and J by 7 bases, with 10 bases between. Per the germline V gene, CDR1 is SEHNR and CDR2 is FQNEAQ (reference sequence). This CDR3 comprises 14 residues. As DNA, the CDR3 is TGTGCCAGCAGCTTCTCGGACAGAAATTCACCCCTCCACTTT. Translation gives CASSFSDRNSPLHF.

This chain's CDR3 is CASSTGTGVVDEQFF. Here the CDR3 DNA reads TGTGCCAGCAGTACCGGGACAGGGGTTGTTGATGAGCAGTTCTTC. The rearrangement links TRBV6-5 to TRBJ2-1; TRBD1 matches 10 bases. Germline CDR1 MNHEY, CDR2 SVGAGI. CDR3 length: 15 residues. Trimming at V came to 5 bases and at J to 8 bases, leaving 9 bases not matched to a gene.

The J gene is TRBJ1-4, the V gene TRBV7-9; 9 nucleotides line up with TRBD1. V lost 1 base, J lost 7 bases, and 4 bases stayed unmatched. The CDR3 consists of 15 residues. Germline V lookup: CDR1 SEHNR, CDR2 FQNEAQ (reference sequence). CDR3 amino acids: CASSLGGTGSEKLFF. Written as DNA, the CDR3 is TGTGCCAGCAGCTTAGGTGGGACAGGGAGTGAAAAACTGTTTTTT.

The CDR3 region is CASSLNTQRGEQYF. In nucleotides, the CDR3 is TGCGCCAGCAGCTTGAACACACAGCGGGGCGAGCAGTACTTC. The J gene is TRBJ2-7, the V gene TRBV5-1, with 7 bases that match TRBD2. Germline V gene lookup returns CDR1 SGHRS and CDR2 YFSETQ. J gave up 6 bases and V 1 base, and 7 bases lay outside the gene matches. CDR3 length: 14 amino acids.

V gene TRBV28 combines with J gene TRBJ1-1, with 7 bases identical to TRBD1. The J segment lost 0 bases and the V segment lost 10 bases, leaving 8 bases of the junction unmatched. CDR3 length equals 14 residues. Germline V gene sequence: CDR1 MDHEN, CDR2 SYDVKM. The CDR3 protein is CATLNRGLNTEAFF. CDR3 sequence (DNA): TGTGCCACCCTAAACAGGGGCCTGAACACTGAAGCTTTCTTT.

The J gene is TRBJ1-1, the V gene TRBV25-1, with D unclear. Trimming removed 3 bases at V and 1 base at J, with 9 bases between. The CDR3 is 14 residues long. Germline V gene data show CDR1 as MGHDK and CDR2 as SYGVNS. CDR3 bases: TGTGCCAGCAGTGACCGGCGGAAGAACACTGAAGCTTTCTTT. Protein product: CASSDRRKNTEAFF.

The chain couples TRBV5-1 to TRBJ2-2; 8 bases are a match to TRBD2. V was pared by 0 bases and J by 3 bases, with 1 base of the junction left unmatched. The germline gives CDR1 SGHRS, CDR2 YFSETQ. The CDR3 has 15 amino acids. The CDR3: CASSLVSGDTGELFF. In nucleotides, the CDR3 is TGCGCCAGCAGCTTGGTTAGCGGGGACACCGGGGAGCTGTTTTTT.

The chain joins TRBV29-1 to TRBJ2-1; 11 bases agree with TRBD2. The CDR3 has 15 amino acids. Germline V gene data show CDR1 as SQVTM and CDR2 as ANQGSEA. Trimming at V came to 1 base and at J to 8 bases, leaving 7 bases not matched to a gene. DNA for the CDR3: TGCAGCGTTGAAGGGACTAGCGGGTCCCATGATGAGCAGTTCTTC. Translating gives CSVEGTSGSHDEQFF.

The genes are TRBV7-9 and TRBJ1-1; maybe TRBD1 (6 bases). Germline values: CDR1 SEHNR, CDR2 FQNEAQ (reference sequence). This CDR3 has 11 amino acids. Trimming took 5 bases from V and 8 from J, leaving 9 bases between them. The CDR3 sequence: CASSGQSEAFF. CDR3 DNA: TGTGCCAGCAGCGGACAGAGCGAAGCTTTCTTT.

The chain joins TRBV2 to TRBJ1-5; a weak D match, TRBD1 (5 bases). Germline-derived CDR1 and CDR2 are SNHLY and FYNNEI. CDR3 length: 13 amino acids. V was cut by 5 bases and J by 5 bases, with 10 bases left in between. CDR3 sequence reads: CASSWGRDQPQHF. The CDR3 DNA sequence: TGTGCCAGCAGTTGGGGCCGGGATCAGCCCCAGCATTTT.

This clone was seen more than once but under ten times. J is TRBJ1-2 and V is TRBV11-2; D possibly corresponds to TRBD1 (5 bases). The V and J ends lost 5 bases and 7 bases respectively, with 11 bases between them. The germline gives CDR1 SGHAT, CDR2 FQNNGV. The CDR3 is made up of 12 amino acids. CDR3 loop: CASSQTVSGYTF. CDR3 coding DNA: TGTGCCAGCAGCCAGACAGTTTCTGGCTACACCTTC. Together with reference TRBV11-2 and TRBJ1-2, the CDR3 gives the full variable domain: EAGVAQSPRYKIIEKRQSVAFWCNPISGHATLYWYQQILGQGPKLLIQFQNNGVVDDSQLPKDRFSAERLKGVDSTLKIQPAKLEDSAVYLCASSQTVSGYTFGSGTRLTVV.

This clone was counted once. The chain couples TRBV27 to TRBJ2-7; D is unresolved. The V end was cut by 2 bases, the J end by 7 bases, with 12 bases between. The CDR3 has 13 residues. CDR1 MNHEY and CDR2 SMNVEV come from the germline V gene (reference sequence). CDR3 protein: CASSLVSFPEQYF. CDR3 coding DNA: TGTGCCAGCAGTTTAGTGTCCTTTCCGGAGCAGTACTTC.

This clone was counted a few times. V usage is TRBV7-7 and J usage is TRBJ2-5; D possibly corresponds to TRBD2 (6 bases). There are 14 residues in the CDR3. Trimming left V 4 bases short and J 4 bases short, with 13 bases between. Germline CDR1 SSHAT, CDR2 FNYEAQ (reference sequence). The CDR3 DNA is TGTGCCAGCAGCTCGGGTTTGGGAGGAGAGACCCAGTACTTC. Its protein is CASSSGLGGETQYF.

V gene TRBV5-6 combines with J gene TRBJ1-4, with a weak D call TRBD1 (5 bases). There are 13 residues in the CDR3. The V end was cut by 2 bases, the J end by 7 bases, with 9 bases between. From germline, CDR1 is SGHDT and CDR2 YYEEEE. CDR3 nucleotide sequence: TGTGCCAGCAGCTTAAGGGGCGGTGAAAAACTGTTTTTT. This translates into CASSLRGGEKLFF.

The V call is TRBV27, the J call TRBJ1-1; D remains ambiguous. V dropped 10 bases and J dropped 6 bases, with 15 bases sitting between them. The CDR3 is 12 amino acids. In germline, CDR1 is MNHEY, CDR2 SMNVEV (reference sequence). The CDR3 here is CATKGVRAEAFF. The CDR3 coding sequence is TGTGCCACCAAGGGAGTTAGGGCTGAAGCTTTCTTT.

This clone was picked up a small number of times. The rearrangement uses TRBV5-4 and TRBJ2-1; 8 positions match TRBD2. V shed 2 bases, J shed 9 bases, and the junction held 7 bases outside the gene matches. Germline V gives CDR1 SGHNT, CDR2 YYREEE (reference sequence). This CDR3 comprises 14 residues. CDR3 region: CASSFGLGGGEQFF. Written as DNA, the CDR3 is TGTGCCAGCAGCTTTGGCCTCGGGGGGGGTGAGCAGTTCTTC.

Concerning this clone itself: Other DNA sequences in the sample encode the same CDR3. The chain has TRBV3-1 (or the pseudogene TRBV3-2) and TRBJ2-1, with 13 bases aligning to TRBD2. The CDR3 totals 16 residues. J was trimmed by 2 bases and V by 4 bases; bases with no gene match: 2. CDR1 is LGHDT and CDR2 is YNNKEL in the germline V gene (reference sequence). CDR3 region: CASSPTSGRAYNEQFF. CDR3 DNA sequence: TGTGCCAGCAGCCCCACTAGCGGGAGGGCCTACAATGAGCAGTTCTTC.

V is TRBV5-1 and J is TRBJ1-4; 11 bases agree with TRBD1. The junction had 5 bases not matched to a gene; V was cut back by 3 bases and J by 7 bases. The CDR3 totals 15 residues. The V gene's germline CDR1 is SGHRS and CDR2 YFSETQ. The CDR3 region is CASSSPGQGVEKLFF. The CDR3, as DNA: TGCGCCAGCAGCTCCCCGGGACAGGGGGTTGAAAAACTGTTTTTT.

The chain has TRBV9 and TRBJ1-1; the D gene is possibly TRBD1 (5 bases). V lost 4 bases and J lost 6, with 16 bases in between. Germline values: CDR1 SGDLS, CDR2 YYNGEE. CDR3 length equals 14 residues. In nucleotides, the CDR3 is TGTGCCAGCAGCCAGGGAGGGGTTAACGCTGAAGCTTTCTTT. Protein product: CASSQGGVNAEAFF.

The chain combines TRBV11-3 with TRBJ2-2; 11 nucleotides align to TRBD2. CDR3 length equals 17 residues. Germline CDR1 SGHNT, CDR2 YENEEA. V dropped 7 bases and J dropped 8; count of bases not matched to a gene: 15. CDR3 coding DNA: TGTGCCAGCACCCTATCCCGGACTAGCGGGTTGGGTGGGGAGCTGTTTTTT. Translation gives CASTLSRTSGLGGELFF.